This T cell receptor (beta chain) came from a study of immune heterogeneity within non-small cell lung tumors (dated by TCRdb to the late 2010s). With regard to the full study: By histology, the tumors included roughly ten non-squamous carcinomas, a few squamous cell carcinomas and 1 tumor not otherwise specified. The study combined whole-exome sequencing, RNA-seq and TCR beta repertoire sequencing of multiple spatially distinct regions from each NSCLC tumor to examine intratumoral immune heterogeneity. TCR repertoires were analyzed from about 60 tumor loci of approximately 15 patients, whereas transcriptome data were available for only 44 loci from about 11 patients. For mutant peptides 8 to 11 amino acids long, netMHCpan-3.0 predicted neoantigen binding to the HLA alleles of each patient.

Concerning this clonotype: Its binding antigen is unknown. An end of the junction differs from the germline gene, which may be a read error.

Beyond this particular receptor, the publication reports: For the most part, high-frequency TCR beta clonotypes differed from one individual patient to another. A statistically significant but moderate positive correlation (R roughly 0.31) was observed between local T-cell repertoire clonality and local tumor mutational burden. Identical dominant CDR3B clonotypes recurred across loci within a patient, yet different tumor locations also harbored unique high-frequency clones.

Taken from cysteine to phenylalanine, the CDR3 has 15 residues. This entry keeps only the CDR3 DNA: 45 bases, framed from base 1. CDR1 and CDR2, looked up from the germline V gene (reference sequence), are WNHNN and SYGVQD. For the TCR template, genomic DNA was extracted from bulk tumor tissue, and approximately 600 ng of gDNA was amplified for each sample. During surgery, several biopsies were collected from each primary tumor and placed as far from one another as possible within the tumor mass. The study cohort was described as untreated, and the patients were newly diagnosed NSCLC cases having curative surgery. The donors were under 17 patients with newly diagnosed non-small cell lung cancer who were having surgery with curative intent. A couple of independent pathologists reviewed the resected tumor masses. Sequencing was performed only on DNA and RNA samples of high quality. The TCR beta CDR3 region was amplified with a multiplex PCR system, in which a first round of nine to ten cycles was run using 32 V-gene forward and 13 J-gene reverse primers. A QIAGEN Multiplex PCR Kit was used for first-round PCR, and the primer sequences were filed in Chinese patent CN105087789A. A second PCR round added Illumina universal primers using the Phusion High-Fidelity PCR Kit. The TCR libraries underwent paired-end sequencing with a read length of 151 bp on the Illumina HiSeq X Ten platform. On the study's bioinformatics: Reads without multiplex PCR primers were removed using Cutadapt, read pairs were merged using PEAR, and CDR3 regions were called using MiXCR with default settings. Shannon entropy measured repertoire diversity, while clonality was calculated as one minus the Shannon entropy divided by the ln of the count of productive unique sequences. Clonotypes at a frequency of at least 0.5% were defined as dominant or high-frequency T-cell clones. Through fastp at Q25 and MiXCR, TCRdb rebuilt clones from the public reads, retaining in-frame beta chains. Entries are consolidated by CDR3 protein sequence, retaining the most common genes and DNA. V and J calls and clone size were set by TCRdb, not the authors. Across this sample there are roughly 4,000 distinct CDR3 sequences, with around 24% seen only once. The top ten clonotypes cover over 7.5% of the sample.

The rearrangement joined TRBV10-1 to TRBJ2-7; the D gene is possibly TRBD1, with 6 bases matching. The sample taken for sequencing was lung tumor tissue. The clonotype originates from a man aged 50-59 years with non-small cell lung cancer. Here is the DNA: TGCACCAGCAGTAAGTCTCGGGGACACAACTACCAGCAGTACTTC. Its translation is CTSSKSRGHNYQQYF.